Sequencing of this T cell receptor beta chain was carried out in a study of T cells in narcolepsy. The study's findings and limits: HCRT-specific and TRIB2-specific autoreactive clonotypes appeared among same-patient CSF and blood CD4+ clonotypes. Autoreactive clone sequences were missing from some blood memory CD4+ repertoires. Blood of same and different patients, but not healthy controls, reportedly held recurring autoreactive clonotypes.

Profiling relied on immunoSEQ multiplex PCR, and the TCRdb table lists in-frame clones only, not all of them. Of fewer than 40,000 clones in the sample, 82% were seen once. Notes on this clone: The antigen is undetermined.

This CDR3 region has 14 residues. J lost 0 bases, V lost 6 bases, and 3 bases had no gene match. Germline CDR1 reads MDHEN; CDR2 reads SYDVKM. This receptor was identified in a human donor with narcolepsy. Sequenced material: CD45RA- memory CD4+ T cells from PBMCs. This rearrangement joins TRBV28 to TRBJ2-7, with TRBD2 identical over 9 bases. In nucleotides, the CDR3 is TGTGCCAGCAGACGACTAGCGGCCTCCTACGAGCAGTACTTC. Its protein is CASRRLAASYEQYF.